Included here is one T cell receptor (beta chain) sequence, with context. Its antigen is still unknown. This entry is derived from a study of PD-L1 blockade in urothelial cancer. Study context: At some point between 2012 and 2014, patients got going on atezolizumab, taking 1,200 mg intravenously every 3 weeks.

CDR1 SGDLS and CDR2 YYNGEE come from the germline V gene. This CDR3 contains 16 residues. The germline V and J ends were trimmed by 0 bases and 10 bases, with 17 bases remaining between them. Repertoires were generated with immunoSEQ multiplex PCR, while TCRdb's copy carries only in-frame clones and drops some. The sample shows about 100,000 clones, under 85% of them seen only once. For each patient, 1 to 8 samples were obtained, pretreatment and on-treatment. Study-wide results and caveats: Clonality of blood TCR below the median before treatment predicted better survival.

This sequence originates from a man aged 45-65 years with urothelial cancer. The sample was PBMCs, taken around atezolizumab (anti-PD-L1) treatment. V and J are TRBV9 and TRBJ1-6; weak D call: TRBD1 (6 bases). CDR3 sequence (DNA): TGTGCCAGCAGCGTAGCCCCCAGGGGCTCTGACTCACCCCTCCACTTT. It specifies CASSVAPRGSDSPLHF.